The 28 T cell receptor beta chains listed next were all sequenced from one sample in a study of regulatory T cells in long-lasting Graves disease. Investigators prepared the TCR beta libraries by applying iRepertoire HTBI primers and Arm-PCR of CDR3 regions. TCRdb analysed the multiplex PCR reads with MiXCR anew, one entry per CDR3 protein. Among about 310,000 distinct CDR3 sequences, around 23% were seen once, and the ten largest hold around three fifths. Documented time point: persistent/refractory GD, antithyroid drugs over 5 years with positive TRAb. From PBMCs, RNA was extracted and then used to make the TCR library. The sample here was peripheral blood mononuclear cells (PBMCs), taken when the disease was refractory, from a patient treated with antithyroid drugs. These receptors all come from a female donor with Graves disease.

Notes on this clonotype: Since a much larger clone is just one base distant, this may be a read error. V gene TRBV6-1 combines with J gene TRBJ1-5, with 12 bases matching TRBD1. The CDR3 extends over 20 amino acids. The ends lost 10 bases at V and 2 bases at J; junction bases unmatched: 21. CDR1 MNHNS and CDR2 SASEGT come from the germline V gene. The CDR3 nucleotides read TGTGCCACCAGCTCCCCCCTTGGGACAGGGGGCATTGAAGGCAATCAGCCCCAGCATTTT. Its protein product is CATSSPLGTGGIEGNQPQHF.

The table lists this clonotype with many counts. V and J are TRBV28 and TRBJ2-7, with TRBD2 matching over 8 bases. V lost 4 bases, J lost 2 bases, and 7 bases stayed unmatched. The CDR3 extends over 15 amino acids. The germline CDR1 and CDR2 sequences are MDHEN and SYDVKM. Here the CDR3 DNA reads TGTGCCAGCAGTTCTCAAGGACTAGCCGCCTACGAGCAGTACTTC. Protein product: CASSSQGLAAYEQYF.

This clonotype was seen a few times. The J gene is TRBJ2-2, the V gene TRBV19; D remains unclear. Trimming removed 7 bases at V and 0 bases at J, with 21 bases between. CDR1 LNHDA and CDR2 SQIVND come from the germline V gene (reference sequence). This CDR3 has 18 residues. The chain's CDR3 is CASIKTSLRIANTGELFF. The CDR3 DNA reads TGTGCCAGTATTAAGACATCATTGAGGATCGCGAACACCGGGGAGCTGTTTTTT.

There are a few counts of this clonotype. The rearrangement joins TRBV12-3 or TRBV12-4 to TRBJ2-2, with TRBD1 matching 8 bases. CDR3 size: 14 residues. With 6 bases clipped from V and 3 bases from J, the junction kept 3 bases outside the gene matches. CDR3 bases: TGTGCCAGCAGCCGGGGACAGGACACCGGGGAGCTGTTTTTT. It yields the protein CASSRGQDTGELFF.

This clonotype came up many times. The chain carries TRBV6-1 and TRBJ2-7, with 9 bases identical to TRBD1. CDR1 and CDR2 from the germline V gene are MNHNS and SASEGT. The CDR3 has 13 amino acids. The ends lost 6 bases at V and 5 bases at J; junction bases unmatched: 5. The CDR3 region has the DNA TGTGCCAGCAGCCGAGGACAGGGGAACGAGCAGTACTTC. Its protein product is CASSRGQGNEQYF.

This clonotype came up many times. The rearrangement joins TRBV10-1 to TRBJ1-2; D may be TRBD1 (5 bases). Trimming stripped 3 bases from V and 7 bases from J, with 12 bases between. The CDR3 covers 13 residues. From germline, CDR1 is WNHNN and CDR2 SYGVQD (reference sequence). CDR3 loop: CASSDEGAVGYTF. CDR3 in DNA: TGCGCCAGCAGTGATGAAGGGGCGGTTGGCTACACCTTC.

This chain joins TRBV29-1 and TRBJ2-2; the match to TRBD2 covers 9 bases. V lost 7 bases, J lost 2 bases, and 2 bases stayed unmatched. The CDR3 covers 13 residues. CDR1 is SQVTM, CDR2 ANQGSEA, per germline. The CDR3 reads CSASGANTGELFF. The DNA for the CDR3 is TGCAGCGCTAGCGGGGCTAACACCGGGGAGCTGTTTTTT.

The V and J genes are TRBV4-2 and TRBJ1-2; maybe TRBD1 (5 bases). V dropped 0 bases and J dropped 8 bases, with 13 bases sitting between them. Germline assignment: CDR1 LGHNA and CDR2 YNFKEQ. This CDR3 has 14 residues. The CDR3 nucleotides read TGTGCCAGCAGCCAAGATAGCCAGGGCGAAGGCTACACCTTC. This codes for CASSQDSQGEGYTF.

This clonotype has more than one count but fewer than ten. The chain couples TRBV28 to TRBJ2-1, with 8 bases lining up with TRBD2. This CDR3 spans 14 amino acids. Trimming cost V 6 bases and J 8 bases; bases outside gene matches: 9. The germline CDR1 and CDR2 sequences are MDHEN and SYDVKM. As DNA, the CDR3 is TGTGCCAGCAGCGAAAGCGGGAGCGACGATGAGCAGTTCTTC. This translates into CASSESGSDDEQFF. The entire variable domain, with the rest obtained from reference TRBV28 and TRBJ2-1, is as follows: DVKVTQSSRYLVKRTGEKVFLECVQDMDHENMFWYRQDPGLGLRLIYFSYDVKMKEKGDIPEGYSVSREKKERFSLILESASTNQTSMYLCASSESGSDDEQFFGPGTRLTVL.

The genes are TRBV5-1 and TRBJ1-1; D not resolved. With 0 bases removed from V and 4 bases from J, the gap between germline ends came to 10 bases. CDR1 is SGHRS and CDR2 is YFSETQ in the germline V gene. There are 14 residues in the CDR3. CDR3 residues: CASSLGQASTEAFF. For the CDR3, the DNA is TGCGCCAGCAGCTTGGGTCAGGCAAGCACTGAAGCTTTCTTT.

This clonotype was detected ten times or more. The V call is TRBV29-1, the J call TRBJ1-6, with D possibly TRBD1 on 6 matching bases. This CDR3 is built from 13 residues. Germline V gene lookup returns CDR1 SQVTM and CDR2 ANQGSEA. V shed 5 bases and J shed 7 bases, with 12 bases lying between them. CDR3 in amino acids: CSVRQELNSPLHF. The CDR3 nucleotides read TGCAGCGTTCGACAGGAGCTAAATTCACCCCTCCACTTT.

In its sample, this clonotype was seen many times. The chain links TRBV20-1 to TRBJ2-7; 15 nucleotides agree with TRBD2. Germline assignment: CDR1 DFQATT and CDR2 SNEGSKA (reference sequence). The CDR3 covers 15 residues. Trimming at V came to 5 bases and at J to 7 bases, leaving 9 bases not matched to a gene. The CDR3 spells CSASWTSGRAWEQYF. CDR3 nucleotides: TGCAGTGCTTCATGGACTAGCGGGAGGGCATGGGAGCAGTACTTC.

This clonotype has only a few counts. J is TRBJ2-7 and V is TRBV6-1; TRBD2 aligns across 7 bases. The length of the CDR3 is 14 residues. The junction had 5 bases not matched to a gene; V was cut back by 4 bases and J by 2 bases. Looked up from germline, CDR1 is MNHNS and CDR2 is SASEGT. The CDR3, as DNA: TGTGCCAGCAGTGCCCCCAGCGGGACCTACGAGCAGTACTTC. It encodes CASSAPSGTYEQYF.

J is TRBJ1-2 and V is TRBV27; no definite D call. The CDR3 contains 13 residues. Between the trimmed V and J ends, which lost 4 bases and 3 bases, there was a span of 9 bases. In germline, CDR1 is MNHEY, CDR2 SMNVEV (reference sequence). The CDR3, as DNA: TGTGCCAGCAGTTGGCGGGGTGACTATGGCTACACCTTC. This codes for CASSWRGDYGYTF.

On this clonotype: A much larger clone is a single base away; this may be a read error. The chain links TRBV10-3 to TRBJ2-5; D is tentatively TRBD1 or TRBD2 (6 bases each). Germline V gene sequence: CDR1 ENHRY, CDR2 SYGVKD. CDR3 length: 14 residues. CDR3 region: CATSRGGNQETQYF. CDR3 DNA: TGTGCCACCAGTAGAGGGGGGAACCAAGAGACCCAGTACTTC.

This clonotype has a handful of counts. The chain has TRBV25-1 and TRBJ1-1, with a possible D match to TRBD1 (5 bases). Germline V gives CDR1 MGHDK, CDR2 SYGVNS. The CDR3 is made up of 15 amino acids. V was clipped by 3 bases and J by 5 bases, with 16 bases between them. The chain's CDR3 is CASSEARVDFTEAFF. CDR3 nucleotides: TGTGCCAGCAGTGAGGCCAGGGTGGACTTTACTGAAGCTTTCTTT. Full variable domain (missing parts from reference TRBV25-1 and TRBJ1-1): EADIYQTPRYLVIGTGKKITLECSQTMGHDKMYWYQQDPGMELHLIHYSYGVNSTEKGDLSSESTVSRIRTEHFPLTLESARPSHTSQYLCASSEARVDFTEAFFGQGTRLTVV.

The V gene is TRBV28, the J gene TRBJ2-7; no clear D. V lost 5 bases, J lost 0 bases, and 14 bases lay in between. Germline loops: CDR1 MDHEN, CDR2 SYDVKM. The CDR3 loop spans 15 amino acids. The CDR3 DNA reads as TGTGCCAGCAGTAGCTTTGCTTATAGCTCCTACGAGCAGTACTTC. Protein product: CASSSFAYSSYEQYF.

The chain links TRBV2 to TRBJ1-4; 7 bases fit TRBD1. The germline CDR1 and CDR2 sequences are SNHLY and FYNNEI. V lost 8 bases and J lost 7; bases outside the gene matches: 7. The CDR3 is 13 residues long. The DNA for the CDR3 is TGTGCCAGCGATCCAGGGGGTACTGAAAAACTGTTTTTT. Translated, it gives CASDPGGTEKLFF. Using reference TRBV2 and TRBJ1-4 for the parts outside the CDR3, the full variable domain is EPEVTQTPSHQVTQMGQEVILRCVPISNHLYFYWYRQILGQKVEFLVSFYNNEISEKSEIFDDQFSVERPDGSNFTLKIRSTKLEDSAMYFCASDPGGTEKLFFGSGTQLSVL.

This clonotype was seen a handful of times. This rearrangement joins TRBV27 to TRBJ2-7; possibly TRBD2 for D (6 bases). This CDR3 has 16 amino acids. Germline CDR1 and CDR2: MNHEY and SMNVEV (reference sequence). V shed 2 bases and J shed 1 base, with 15 bases lying between them. CDR3 coding DNA: TGTGCCAGCAGTTTAATGGCGGGGAGCCCGTCCTACGAGCAGTACTTC. Translated: CASSLMAGSPSYEQYF.

This clonotype was found a few times. The chain joins TRBV20-1 to TRBJ1-5, with a tentative D call TRBD1 (5 bases). V lost 0 bases, J lost 0 bases, and 21 bases lay in between. The CDR3 has 19 residues. Germline V lookup: CDR1 DFQATT, CDR2 SNEGSKA (reference sequence). CDR3 sequence (DNA): TGCAGTGCTAGAGACGACAAGAGAAAGGGGACGGTTAGCAATCAGCCCCAGCATTTT. It yields the protein CSARDDKRKGTVSNQPQHF.

There are many counts of this clonotype. The J gene is TRBJ2-5, the V gene TRBV6-5; the D call may be TRBD1 or TRBD2 (6 bases each). The CDR3 has 15 residues. Per the germline V gene, CDR1 is MNHEY and CDR2 is SVGAGI. V shed 0 bases and J shed 5 bases, with 13 bases lying between them. CDR3 residues: CASSYSRGAGETQYF. Written as DNA, the CDR3 is TGTGCCAGCAGTTACTCGAGGGGGGCTGGGGAGACCCAGTACTTC.

Here the CDR3 reads CSVVSGAGSYNEQFF. Here the CDR3 DNA reads TGCAGCGTTGTGTCGGGAGCGGGCTCCTACAATGAGCAGTTCTTC. The chain links TRBV29-1 to TRBJ2-1; possibly TRBD2 for D (6 bases). Germline CDR1 reads SQVTM; CDR2 reads ANQGSEA. Deletions cut 4 bases from V and 0 bases from J, with 13 bases between. The CDR3 consists of 15 residues.

This chain joins TRBV20-1 and TRBJ2-1; 11 bases align to TRBD2. Trimming at V came to 2 bases and at J to 9 bases, leaving 6 bases not matched to a gene. CDR1 is DFQATT and CDR2 is SNEGSKA in the germline V gene (reference sequence). The CDR3 spans 14 residues. The CDR3 is CSARIAGGSVEQFF. As DNA, the CDR3 is TGCAGTGCTAGAATAGCGGGAGGGTCAGTTGAGCAGTTCTTC.

This clonotype appeared a few times. The gene calls are TRBV7-9 and TRBJ1-4; D perhaps matches TRBD1 (6 bases). V lost 5 bases, J lost 3 bases, and 10 bases lay in between. CDR3 length: 14 residues. Germline lookup yields CDR1 SEHNR and CDR2 FQNEAQ (reference sequence). The CDR3 protein is CASSPGDANEKLFF. The CDR3 region has the DNA TGTGCCAGCAGCCCAGGGGACGCTAATGAAAAACTGTTTTTT. Based on the CDR3 plus reference TRBV7-9 and TRBJ1-4, the full variable domain is DTGVSQNPRHKITKRGQNVTFRCDPISEHNRLYWYRQTLGQGPEFLTYFQNEAQLEKSRLLSDRFSAERPKGSFSTLEIQRTEQGDSAMYLCASSPGDANEKLFFGSGTQLSVL.

About this clonotype itself: It may be a read error: a sequence one base away is much more abundant. The J gene is TRBJ2-7, the V gene TRBV28, with D possibly matching TRBD1 (6 bases). The CDR3 is made up of 12 amino acids. CDR1 and CDR2 from the germline V gene are MDHEN and SYDVKM. The CDR3 is CASGLSGDEQYF. The CDR3 coding sequence is TGTGCCAGCGGTTTATCAGGGGACGAGCAGTACTTC.

This clonotype was detected only once. This chain joins TRBV20-1 and TRBJ1-4; the D is unclear. V lost 3 bases and J 4 bases, leaving 9 bases between the germline ends. Looked up from germline, CDR1 is DFQATT and CDR2 is SNEGSKA (reference sequence). CDR3 size: 13 residues. CDR3 loop: CSARVLNNEKLFF. In DNA form, the CDR3 reads TGCAGTGCTAGGGTTCTGAATAATGAAAAACTGTTTTTT.

This clonotype was picked up many times. The J gene is TRBJ1-5, the V gene TRBV18; D gene uncertain. Germline lookup yields CDR1 KGHSH and CDR2 LQKENI. The CDR3 is made up of 12 amino acids. With 8 bases removed from V and 4 bases from J, the gap between germline ends came to 9 bases. The CDR3 is CASSPGNQPQHF. The DNA of the CDR3 is TGTGCCAGCAGCCCAGGAAATCAGCCCCAGCATTTT.

This clonotype was detected ten times or more. The V gene is TRBV12-3 or TRBV12-4, the J gene TRBJ2-7; tentatively, D is TRBD1 (6 bases). V was clipped by 2 bases and J by 2 bases, with 19 bases between them. The length of the CDR3 is 17 residues. CDR3 region: CASSLSLSQGSAYEQYF. Written as DNA, the CDR3 is TGTGCCAGCAGTTTAAGTTTATCCCAGGGGAGCGCCTACGAGCAGTACTTC.